Listed below are T cell receptor beta chains from one sample, sequenced in a study of CD8 T cells in Susac syndrome. Using its own MiXCR run on the immunoSEQ multiplex PCR reads, TCRdb lists one record per CDR3 protein. The table includes 100,000 to 150,000 distinct CDR3 sequences, around 96% detected once. Material for sequencing was CD4+ T cells from PBMCs. The receptors stem from a human donor in good health. Each CDR3 is given with its conserved first and last residue. The order of the fields is J gene, V gene, clone size, D gene, CDR3 DNA, CDR3 protein. A D gene is named only where the DNA matches it firmly. Size tells how often a clone was seen (once, few, many) or the class of an expanded clone, and some rows leave it out.

TRBJ2-1	TRBV23-1	once	.	TGCGCCAGCAGTCAATCTAGGCTCCTGACCCCCTTCTACAATGAGCAGTTCTTC	CASSQSRLLTPFYNEQFF
TRBJ1-1	TRBV12-2	few	.	TGTGCAAGTCGCTTAGGTGACACTGAAGCTTTCTTT	CASRLGDTEAFF
TRBJ1-1	TRBV19	.	.	TGTGCCAGCTGGGACGTCGCAACGATGAACACTGAAGCTTTCTTT	CASWDVATMNTEAFF
TRBJ2-2	TRBV29-1	.	.	TGCAGCGCCGGGGGGGCAGGGGGACGAACCGGGGAGCTGTTTTTT	CSAGGAGGRTGELFF
TRBJ1-2	TRBV2	.	.	TGTGCCAGCAGTGAAGTACCCAATGGCTACACCTTC	CASSEVPNGYTF
TRBJ2-1	TRBV6-2/TRBV6-3	.	.	TGTGCCAGCAGTTACGGGGGAGGAAGGAATGAGCAGTTCTTC	CASSYGGGRNEQFF
TRBJ2-1	TRBV10-3	.	.	TGTGCCATCAGTGATGAGGGGGGTACCTACAATGAGCAGTTCTTC	CAISDEGGTYNEQFF
TRBJ2-5	TRBV5-1	.	.	TGCGCCAGCAGCTTGTCCGGGACATCGGGAGAGACCCAGTACTTC	CASSLSGTSGETQYF
TRBJ1-2	TRBV20-1	.	.	TGCAGTGCTCGGGGATTCAGGGAGGACTATGGCTACACCTTC	CSARGFREDYGYTF
TRBJ2-7	TRBV15	.	TRBD1	TGTGCCACCAGCGAGGGGGCAGTGCAATCCTACGAGCAGTACTTC	CATSEGAVQSYEQYF
TRBJ1-5	TRBV4-2	.	.	TGTGCCAGCAGCCAAGATTTGACCAGCTATAGCAATCAGCCCCAGCATTTT	CASSQDLTSYSNQPQHF
TRBJ2-2	TRBV7-2	.	TRBD2	TGTGCCAGCAGCTTAGGCCCGGGAGGGCGCACCGGGGAGCTGTTTTTT	CASSLGPGGRTGELFF
TRBJ1-4	TRBV7-2	.	.	TGTGCCAGCAGCTTAGAGCCCAGTGAAAAACTGTTTTTT	CASSLEPSEKLFF
TRBJ2-2	TRBV12-5	.	.	TGTGCTAGTGGTAAGGGCCAATCCTACACCGGGGAGCTGTTTTTT	CASGKGQSYTGELFF
TRBJ2-7	TRBV18	.	.	TGTGCCAGCTCACCAGACGATAATTACGAGCAGTACTTC	CASSPDDNYEQYF
TRBJ1-1	TRBV29-1	once	.	TGCAGCGTTGAAGAGGGAGGCAGAAGAACCACTGAAGCTTTCTTT	CSVEEGGRRTTEAFF
TRBJ2-1	TRBV10-1	.	TRBD2	TGCGCCAGCAGAGGGGACTACGCGGGTTCGAAGTTCTTC	CASRGDYAGSKFF
TRBJ2-4	TRBV5-6	.	TRBD2	TGTGCCAGCAGCTTGTTGACTAGCGGGAGAGCCAAAAACATTCAGTACTTC	CASSLLTSGRAKNIQYF
TRBJ1-3	TRBV18	.	.	TGTGCCAGCTCACCAGGGAGTGGAAACACCATATATTTT	CASSPGSGNTIYF
TRBJ2-7	TRBV10-2	.	TRBD2	TGCGCCAGCCGGGGGCTAGCGGGATTCAACGAGCAGTACTTC	CASRGLAGFNEQYF
TRBJ1-2	TRBV20-1	.	.	TGCAGTCCCCTAGGCGATAACTATGGCTACACCTTC	CSPLGDNYGYTF
TRBJ2-1	TRBV25-1	.	TRBD2	TGTGCCAGCAGTTATTTGGGGCGGGAGGGCCCCGGTGAGCAGTTCTTC	CASSYLGREGPGEQFF
TRBJ1-4	TRBV7-9	.	TRBD1	TGTGCCAGCAGCTTGGGGACAGGGCTAGAAAAACTGTTTTTT	CASSLGTGLEKLFF
TRBJ1-1	TRBV5-1	once	.	TGCGCCAGCAGCTATCTCGAGGGCACTGAAGCTTTCTTT	CASSYLEGTEAFF
TRBJ2-1	TRBV19	.	TRBD2	TGTGCCAGTAACCTAGCGGGAGTGGTGAATGAGCAGTTCTTC	CASNLAGVVNEQFF
TRBJ1-2	TRBV5-1	.	TRBD1	TGCGCCAGCGGCCAGGGGACAGGGGAAAGTGGCTACACCTTC	CASGQGTGESGYTF
TRBJ2-1	TRBV19	.	TRBD1	TGTGCCAGTAAGAGACAGGGTGGGGACAATGAGCAGTTCTTC	CASKRQGGDNEQFF
TRBJ1-5	TRBV9	.	.	TGTGCCAGCAGCGTAGAACAGGGAAGAAATCAGCCCCAGCATTTT	CASSVEQGRNQPQHF
TRBJ1-1	TRBV5-1	.	.	TGCGCCAGCAGTTATACCGGGGGTTCCACTGAAGCTTTCTTT	CASSYTGGSTEAFF
TRBJ2-7	TRBV6-2/TRBV6-3	.	TRBD2	TGTGCCAGCAGTTACGGACTAGCGGGAGACTACGAGCAGTACTTC	CASSYGLAGDYEQYF
TRBJ2-2	TRBV29-1	.	.	TGCAGCGTTTCCCCTCGGAGCCGGGACACCGGGGAGCTGTTTTTT	CSVSPRSRDTGELFF
TRBJ1-2	TRBV18	.	.	TGTGCCAGCTCACCACCCGGCAGTACTTACTATGGCTACACCTTC	CASSPPGSTYYGYTF
TRBJ2-1	TRBV30	.	.	TGTGCCTGGAGCCCTGGAGTCCTTGAATACAATGAGCAGTTCTTC	CAWSPGVLEYNEQFF
TRBJ2-5	TRBV12-3/TRBV12-4	.	TRBD2	TGTGCCAGCAGACTGACTAGCGGGAGACAGACCCAGTACTTC	CASRLTSGRQTQYF
TRBJ1-2	TRBV5-6	.	.	TGTGCCAGCAGCTTGCAACAGGAAGGCTACACCTTC	CASSLQQEGYTF
TRBJ2-5	TRBV2	.	.	TGTGCCAGCCTAAGTTGGGTAGGGGAGACCCAGTACTTC	CASLSWVGETQYF
TRBJ2-7	TRBV5-4	.	.	TGTGCCAGCACCGGAACAGAAACCTACGAGCAGTACTTC	CASTGTETYEQYF
TRBJ1-1	TRBV6-2/TRBV6-3	.	TRBD1	TGTGCCAGCAGTTACTCGCCGGGACAGGGGTACACTGAAGCTTTCTTT	CASSYSPGQGYTEAFF
TRBJ2-5	TRBV24-1	once	TRBD2	TGTGCCACCAGCGCGGGAGGGGCGGGATGGCGGGAGACCCAGTACTTC	CATSAGGAGWRETQYF
TRBJ2-7	TRBV27	.	.	TGTGCCAGCAGTTTATCCCAATACATGATAAGCTACGAGCAGTACTTC	CASSLSQYMISYEQYF
TRBJ2-1	TRBV20-1	.	TRBD2	TGCAGTGCTAGAGGGGGTAGCGGGGAGTACAATGAGCAGTTCTTC	CSARGGSGEYNEQFF
TRBJ2-6	TRBV11-1	.	.	TGTGCCAGCAGCTTAAATTTACGGGCTTTACAAGGGGATCTCTCTGGGGCCAACGTCCTGACTTTC	CASSLNLRALQGDLSGANVLTF
TRBJ1-1	TRBV20-1	.	TRBD1	TGCAGTGCCCCCCCCAGGGGGAGCACTGAAGCTTTCTTT	CSAPPRGSTEAFF
TRBJ1-1	TRBV14	.	.	TGTGCCAGCAGCTCTAGAGCGGGCGAAGCTTTCTTT	CASSSRAGEAFF